What follows describes a single T cell receptor (beta chain). V lost 1 base to trimming and J lost 4 bases; unmatched junction nucleotides: 5. CDR3 length: 15 amino acids. Germline V lookup: CDR1 SGHTA, CDR2 FQGNSA. Assay: immunoSEQ multiplex PCR; the TCRdb copy retains only in-frame clones and omits some. The sample contains over 110,000 clones, 80% to 90% of which appear only once. These data come from a study of control samples from healthy donors and cancer patients. This clonotype was obtained from a woman in her 30s in good health. The chain carries TRBV7-2 and TRBJ2-7, with 9 positions matching TRBD1. The specimen was blood. CDR3 DNA sequence: TGTGCCAGCAGCTTAGACAGGGGGCATCGATACGAGCAGTACTTC. Translating gives CASSLDRGHRYEQYF.